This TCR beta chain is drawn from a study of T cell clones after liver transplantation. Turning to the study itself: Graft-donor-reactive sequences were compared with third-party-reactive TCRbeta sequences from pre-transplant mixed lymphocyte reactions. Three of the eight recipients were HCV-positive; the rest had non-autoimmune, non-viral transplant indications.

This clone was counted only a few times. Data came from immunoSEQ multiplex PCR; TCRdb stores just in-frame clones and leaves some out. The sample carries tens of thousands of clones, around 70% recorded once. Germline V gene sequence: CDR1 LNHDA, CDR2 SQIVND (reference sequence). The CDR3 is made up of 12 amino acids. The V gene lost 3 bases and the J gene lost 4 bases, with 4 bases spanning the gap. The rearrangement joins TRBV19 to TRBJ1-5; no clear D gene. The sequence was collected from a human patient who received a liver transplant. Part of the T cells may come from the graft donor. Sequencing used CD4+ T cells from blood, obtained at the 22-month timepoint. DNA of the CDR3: TGTGCCAGTAGTATCTCTAATCAGCCCCAGCATTTT. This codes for CASSISNQPQHF.